This T cell receptor beta chain came from a study of cytomegalovirus exposure and HLA in healthy donors (TCRdb year 2017). Background for the entire study: An earlier analysis of approximately 640 of the donors reported approximately 300 Gb of sequence data and some 100 million unique TCR beta sequences from about 179 million T cells. An early release covering about 600 HLA-typed donors comprised approximately 290 gigabases of sequencing data and tens of millions of unique TCR sequences. Of the roughly 390 genotyped donors, about 80% fell in the genetic ancestry cluster associated with self-reported Caucasian donors. The study aimed to test whether signatures of past pathogen exposure could be identified by cataloging public T cell receptors. The study profiled the T cell repertoires of 550 to 700 subjects by immunosequencing and related them to cytomegalovirus serostatus. A separate validation cohort of 100 to 150 different subjects was used in addition to the roughly 670-subject first cohort. High-throughput TCR immunosequencing, statistical association of individual TCRs with disease status, and machine learning were combined to predict cytomegalovirus infection status. A later analysis re-analyzed previously published TCR beta repertoires from several hundred donors and added high-resolution HLA genotyping to study TCR occurrence patterns. The later analysis used no new phenotypic data to find candidate immune exposures, relying instead on TCR beta sequences and their occurrence across donors. In an earlier analysis of 587 of the donors, high-throughput TCR beta sequencing was used to judge whether each TCR beta V gene segment behaved as functional or pseudogenic. Donor age, sex, ethnicity and CMV serostatus were compiled alongside the repertoire data. Genome-wide SNP genotypes for about 60% of the roughly 700 donors were used in a later genetic analysis, which treated that subset as a discovery cohort. Every repertoire in the discovery cohort had been generated on one and the same sequencing platform. HLA typing included class I and class II loci at four-digit resolution. Typing coverage varied by locus: roughly 620-630 donors for A, B, C, DRB1 and DQB1; more than 500 for DQA1; more than 600 for DPA1; roughly 450 for DPB1. A handful of DR-DQ haplotypes were handled as single units for association and clustering because linkage in the cohort was strong. Across approximately 420 genotyped donors of the cohort, an average of about 240,000 unique TCR beta nucleotide sequences per donor were sequenced, and approximately 17% of those sequences were non-productive. On the study overall, not on this receptor specifically: Linkage disequilibrium might explain the correlated functional status among segregating V segments, but an unknown experimental factor could not be ruled out. Cytomegalovirus status was reported to be diagnosed by the classifier with high specificity and sensitivity in both the original and validation cohorts. In vitro tests confirmed that a few of the cytomegalovirus-associated TCR beta chains recognize cytomegalovirus antigens. In a later analysis, several top co-occurrence clusters were reported to appear linked to parvovirus B19, influenza, CMV and Epstein-Barr virus. Most TCR sequences were seen in very few donors, while some public TCRs were found in many individuals. Only TCR beta chains were sequenced in this cohort, and the absence of alpha or paired-chain data limited detectable features. The presence/absence analyses assumed that sequencing depth was roughly uniform across donors, and that assumption may not be true. A further reported finding was that TCR beta sequences accurately predicted the HLA-A and HLA-B alleles for most subjects in the first cohort. In a later analysis, the rate of TCR association differed among HLA loci, with DRB1 alleles having the most associated TCRs and HLA-C alleles having the fewest. In a later analysis, HLA-associated TCR beta chains showed more clonal expansion and lower generation probabilities than non-associated chains that were equally common. According to a later analysis, most CMV-associated TCR beta chains appeared to be HLA-restricted, and the HLA associations seemed to be driven largely by CMV exposure. Because some donors lacked HLA typing at each locus, the association tests relied only on the typed subset. In a later genetic analysis, fewer N-insertions in productive TCRs were reported among donors in an Asian-associated ancestry cluster than the roughly 700-donor mean. V-gene and J-gene trimming of TCR beta chains was associated with a missense DCLRE1C variant in a later genetic analysis, and the association was replicated in an independent cohort. Some IMGT-functional V segments, including TRBV6-2 and TRBV6-3, could not be distinguished by the 87-base-pair reads and were therefore excluded. Broadly in line with IMGT annotations, most TCR beta V segments showed up in productive rearrangements about 87% or about 30% of the time in an earlier analysis of 587 of the donors. A total of 150 to 200 TCR beta chains were listed by the study as associated with cytomegalovirus. A cluster of highly shared sequence variants was judged likely to be a technical artifact of the sequencing pipeline. According to the authors, the approach could potentially be generalized to other disease states and immunological phenotypes. When HLA alleles, especially DR and DQ, strongly co-occurred, attributing TCR associations to individual alleles was difficult. At a false discovery rate of 0.05, a later analysis linked 16,000 or so TCR beta sequences to specific HLA alleles. The only immune exposure information available for the cohort was CMV serostatus. Because counts were too low, roughly 18 rarely observed V segments, including chromosome 9 orphons, were left out of the earlier analysis of 587 of the donors.

In total, more than 500 healthy bone marrow donors made up the cohort. At the time of sampling, all cohort members were nominally healthy, though unrecorded immune exposures were likely present. The donor was CMV seronegative and belonged to the group of several hundred seronegative cohort members. Every donor gave a peripheral blood sample, and the peripheral blood mononuclear cells from that sample were used for TCR beta sequencing. Genomic DNA was extracted from the blood cell samples with the Qiagen DNeasy Blood Extraction Kit. Library generation was performed with the immunoSEQ multiplex PCR assay. The multiplex PCR relied on a mix of 60 forward primers for TCR Vbeta segments and 13 reverse primers for TCR Jbeta segments. The CDR3 region of rearranged TCR beta genes was amplified from genomic DNA by a multiplex PCR assay. Amplified TCR beta libraries were sequenced as 87-base-pair reads on the Illumina HiSeq System. The authors' analysis ran thus. In a later analysis, tens of millions of unique TCR beta chains were counted across the approximately 640 repertoires, and roughly 11 million of these chains were shared by at least two donors. Raw reads were error-corrected and collapsed into unique sequences by a nearest-neighbor algorithm in which closely related sequences were merged to remove PCR and sequencing errors. Alignment of CDR3 sequences to IMGT reference sequences was used to assign V, D and J gene segments. For a sequence to be retained, at least a six-nucleotide match to both a V gene segment and a J gene segment was required. Rearrangements were classified as productive when the CDR3 lacked stop codons and remained in frame with V and J, and all other rearrangements were classified as non-productive. Following IMGT convention, CDR3 was defined as the stretch from the second conserved V-encoded cysteine to the conserved J-encoded phenylalanine. Sequences without an unambiguous match to a single V gene segment were excluded from the earlier analysis of almost 600 of the donors. In an earlier analysis of 587 of the donors, V segments were called functional above 56.7% productive rearrangements and were called segregating when the between-donor standard deviation exceeded 5%. A statistical classification framework was built to diagnose cytomegalovirus status from the catalog of TCR beta chain sequences. A later analysis assigned V and J genes by comparing TCR nucleotide sequences with IMGT/GENE-DB human TR gene sequences. The TCRdist pipeline was used in a later analysis to assign CDR3 sequences and most-parsimonious VDJ recombination scenarios. In a later analysis, each TCR beta chain was defined by its CDR3 amino acid sequence together with its V-gene family, and reads without a unique V-gene family were excluded. In a later analysis, 500 to 700 highly shared, low-generation-probability nucleotide sequences were removed to address suspected cross-contamination and a sequencing artifact. In a later analysis, a clonal expansion index for each public chain was calculated from normalized within-repertoire ranks of inferred template counts. In a later analysis, generation probabilities were computed using a VDJ recombination model fitted to out-of-frame rearrangements, and the results were checked against IGoR. Hypergeometric tests were used in a later analysis to score TCR-TCR, TCR-HLA and TCR-CMV co-occurrence, with a repertoire-size bias correction applied to the TCR pairs. A later analysis estimated false discovery rates by permuting HLA or CMV assignments 20 times. A later analysis grouped co-occurring TCRs with DBSCAN, adding TCRdist sequence similarity when clustering within HLA-allele-positive subsets. Co-occurrence clustering excluded repertoires with fewer than 30,000 or more than 120,000 public chains, plus five with anomalous nucleotide sharing. The immuneACCESS repertoire file appears here via TCRdb, limited to in-frame rearrangements. These files lack a portion of the clones; in checked studies, under half of the deficit traces to unresolved V genes, and the cause of the others is not known. V, J and clone size reflect that table, while D and trimming were determined from the DNA. This sample has some 80,000 clones in its table, and 78% of those were observed once. About 3.5% of the sample belongs to the ten largest clones.

This clone was counted between two and nine times. Its antigen is currently not known. Base qualities were left out, and no much larger clone turns up one base away. Trimming accounts for 10 bases at V and 7 bases at J, while the number of junction bases matched to no gene is 11. As encoded in the germline V gene, CDR1 is MNHNS while CDR2 is SASEGT. Spanning cysteine to phenylalanine, the CDR3 consists of 14 amino acids. Kept here is only the CDR3 DNA, which spans 42 bases and is read in frame from base 1. Sequenced material: PBMCs. This receptor chain uses TRBV6-1 and TRBJ1-2, and 11 junction bases match TRBD1. The sequence came from a man in his forties in good health and CMV-seronegative. In nucleotides, the sequence is TGTGCCACTCACTGGACAGGGGGCTCTCTTGGCTACACCTTC. Its translation is CATHWTGGSLGYTF.